The 19 T cell receptor beta chains in this list originate from one sample, sequenced in a study of cytomegalovirus exposure and HLA in healthy donors. PCR amplification relied on 60 Vbeta primers (plus 13 Jbeta primers). Clones were read by immunoSEQ multiplex PCR, and TCRdb kept only the in-frame ones, dropping some. The sample lists approximately 86,000 clones, about three quarters seen once, with more than 7% in the top ten. The sequenced sample consisted of PBMCs. Receptors were obtained from a man aged 55 to 70 in good health and CMV-seronegative.

This clone occurred once. The J gene is TRBJ1-4, the V gene TRBV5-1; 10 bases fit TRBD1. The CDR3 is 17 amino acids. Germline V gene sequence: CDR1 SGHRS, CDR2 YFSETQ. V shed 0 bases, J shed 5 bases, and the junction held 7 bases outside the gene matches. CDR3 nucleotides: TGCGCCAGCAGCTTGGGGGGATCGACAGGGGGCAATGAAAAACTGTTTTTT. It is translated as CASSLGGSTGGNEKLFF.

This clone appeared a few times. The CDR3 coding sequence is TGTGCCACCAGAATTACAGGGTACTATGGCTACACCTTC. Protein sequence: CATRITGYYGYTF. The chain employs TRBV15 and TRBJ1-2, with D maybe TRBD1 (6 bases). This CDR3 spans 13 amino acids. V lost 6 bases, J lost 3 bases, and 11 bases lay in between. The V gene's germline CDR1 is LNHNV and CDR2 YYDKDF (reference sequence).

The chain employs TRBV15 and TRBJ2-1; 12 positions agree with TRBD2. CDR1 LNHNV and CDR2 YYDKDF come from the germline V gene (reference sequence). This CDR3 comprises 16 residues. The ends lost 0 bases at V and 8 bases at J; junction bases unmatched: 5. CDR3 region: CATSRDGLAGRDEQFF. The CDR3 coding sequence is TGTGCCACCAGCAGAGATGGACTAGCGGGACGTGATGAGCAGTTCTTC.

The chain employs TRBV7-9 and TRBJ2-4; the D is unclear. The germline gives CDR1 SEHNR, CDR2 FQNEAQ (reference sequence). The CDR3 has 12 residues. Trimming shortened V by 0 bases and J by 6 bases, and 3 bases separated the two germline ends. The CDR3 protein is CASSLALNIQYF. DNA for the CDR3: TGTGCCAGCAGCTTAGCCTTAAACATTCAGTACTTC.

This clone was picked up a small number of times. The rearrangement joins TRBV19 to TRBJ2-7, with D possibly matching TRBD1 (6 bases). The CDR3 runs to 15 residues. Looked up from germline, CDR1 is LNHDA and CDR2 is SQIVND (reference sequence). V lost 6 bases and J lost 0, with 15 bases in between. The CDR3 sequence is CASSPGTGHSYEQYF. CDR3 coding DNA: TGTGCCAGTAGCCCTGGGACGGGACACTCCTACGAGCAGTACTTC.

The V call is TRBV9, the J call TRBJ1-1; a weak D match, TRBD1 (5 bases). V lost 0 bases to trimming and J lost 1 base, with 13 bases between them. Germline V gene lookup returns CDR1 SGDLS and CDR2 YYNGEE. The CDR3 runs to 16 residues. In DNA, the CDR3 is TGTGCCAGCAGCGTAGACGTCGCAGGGTCGAACACTGAAGCTTTCTTT. Translated: CASSVDVAGSNTEAFF.

The chain recombines TRBV5-1 with TRBJ2-5, with TRBD2 matching over 9 bases. The CDR3 is 15 residues long. V was clipped by 0 bases and J by 4 bases; unmatched bases: 4. CDR1 SGHRS and CDR2 YFSETQ come from the germline V gene. CDR3 sequence reads: CASSLGAGGRETQYF. The CDR3 region has the DNA TGCGCCAGCAGCTTGGGAGCGGGAGGAAGAGAGACCCAGTACTTC.

The sample holds a few counts of this clone. The chain couples TRBV11-2 to TRBJ2-7; possible D gene TRBD2, 7 bases. Trimming took 1 base from V and 3 from J, leaving 19 bases between them. The germline V gene encodes CDR1 SGHAT and CDR2 FQNNGV. The CDR3 covers 17 residues. CDR3: CASSLAGRSGGRYEQYF. CDR3 nucleotides: TGTGCCAGCAGCTTAGCTGGGAGGTCGGGGGGCCGCTACGAGCAGTACTTC.

In its sample, this clone was seen a few times. V usage is TRBV19 and J usage is TRBJ1-1; 7 nucleotides align to TRBD1. Trimming cost V 11 bases and J 1 base; bases outside gene matches: 4. The CDR3 contains 12 residues. Germline loops: CDR1 LNHDA, CDR2 SQIVND (reference sequence). CDR3 nucleotide sequence: TGTGCCGTGGGACAGCCGAACACTGAAGCTTTCTTT. Translation: CAVGQPNTEAFF.

The chain couples TRBV29-1 to TRBJ2-7, with TRBD1 matching over 9 bases. V lost 0 bases, J lost 3 bases, and 6 bases stayed unmatched. CDR1 SQVTM and CDR2 ANQGSEA come from the germline V gene. This CDR3 contains 15 residues. CDR3 sequence reads: CSVEDRGTGNYEQYF. In nucleotides, the CDR3 is TGCAGCGTTGAAGATCGGGGGACAGGGAACTACGAGCAGTACTTC.

The rearrangement uses TRBV6-1 and TRBJ2-7; tentatively, D is TRBD2 (5 bases). CDR1 and CDR2 from the germline V gene are MNHNS and SASEGT. Trimming took off 7 bases at V and 0 bases at J, with 10 bases between the two ends. The CDR3 contains 13 residues. The CDR3 sequence: CASITEASYEQYF. The CDR3 DNA reads as TGTGCCAGCATAACGGAGGCCTCCTACGAGCAGTACTTC.

The chain has TRBV29-1 and TRBJ2-5; D is perhaps TRBD2 (5 bases). This CDR3 is 14 amino acids long. Germline CDR1 reads SQVTM; CDR2 reads ANQGSEA. V lost 7 bases to trimming and J lost 4 bases, with 19 bases between them. CDR3 coding DNA: TGCAGCGCTAGCCCTTTAGCCGTCCCAGAGACCCAGTACTTC. It yields the protein CSASPLAVPETQYF.

The chain is built from TRBV5-1 and TRBJ2-1, with D hard to call. Trimming removed 1 base at V and 4 bases at J, with 15 bases between. This CDR3 comprises 16 residues. Germline-derived CDR1 and CDR2 are SGHRS and YFSETQ. Here the CDR3 DNA reads TGCGCCAGCAGCTTGCAACCGGGTCCCGGGTACAATGAGCAGTTCTTC. Its protein product is CASSLQPGPGYNEQFF. Together with reference TRBV5-1 and TRBJ2-1, the CDR3 gives the full variable domain: KAGVTQTPRYLIKTRGQQVTLSCSPISGHRSVSWYQQTPGQGLQFLFEYFSETQRNKGNFPGRFSGRQFSNSRSEMNVSTLELGDSALYLCASSLQPGPGYNEQFFGPGTRLTVL.

The CDR3 sequence is CASNRDRSSYNEQFF. CDR3 sequence (DNA): TGCGCCAGCAACCGGGACAGGAGCTCCTACAATGAGCAGTTCTTC. V is TRBV5-1 and J is TRBJ2-1, with 8 bases matching TRBD1. V shed 6 bases and J 0 bases; nucleotides not matched to a gene: 5. Germline V CDR1 and CDR2: SGHRS, YFSETQ. The CDR3 consists of 15 residues.

The V gene is TRBV28, the J gene TRBJ2-7; tentatively, D is TRBD1 (5 bases). Per germline, CDR1 MDHEN and CDR2 SYDVKM. V was trimmed by 6 bases and J by 5 bases, leaving 11 bases between them. This CDR3 contains 12 residues. CDR3 sequence: CASSLGRDEQYF. DNA of the CDR3: TGTGCCAGCAGCTTGGGCAGGGACGAGCAGTACTTC. Using reference TRBV28 and TRBJ2-7 for the parts outside the CDR3, the full variable domain is DVKVTQSSRYLVKRTGEKVFLECVQDMDHENMFWYRQDPGLGLRLIYFSYDVKMKEKGDIPEGYSVSREKKERFSLILESASTNQTSMYLCASSLGRDEQYFGPGTRLTVT.

The chain combines TRBV6-1 with TRBJ1-2; D is unclear. The V gene lost 1 base and the J gene lost 7 bases, with 7 bases spanning the gap. The CDR3 runs to 12 residues. Germline CDR1 MNHNS, CDR2 SASEGT. CDR3 coding DNA: TGTGCCAGCAGTGAAGGTCCGGGTGGCTACACCTTC. Residues: CASSEGPGGYTF.

The chain combines TRBV21-1 with TRBJ2-3; whether TRBD2, the table's D call, matches the DNA was not checked. TRBV21-1 is deemed a pseudogene. The CDR3 covers 17 residues. The CDR3 loop is CASIPTISGRSTDTQYF. CDR3 coding DNA: TGTGCCAGCATCCCGACTATTAGCGGGAGGAGCACAGATACGCAGTATTTT.

The chain combines TRBV29-1 with TRBJ1-5; 7 bases are shared with TRBD1. Losses at the gene ends were 6 bases for V and 3 bases for J; bases not matched to a gene: 8. The CDR3 has 14 residues. Germline CDR1 and CDR2: SQVTM and ANQGSEA. CDR3 in DNA: TGCAGCGTGCTGACAGGGACCCTCAATCAGCCCCAGCATTTT. This translates into CSVLTGTLNQPQHF.

The CDR3 loop is CATSRDLADYTDTQYF. Here the CDR3 DNA reads TGTGCCACCAGCAGAGATTTGGCGGACTACACAGATACGCAGTATTTT. The rearrangement links TRBV15 to TRBJ2-3, with a weak D call TRBD2 (6 bases). The CDR3 totals 16 residues. Germline CDR1 reads LNHNV; CDR2 reads YYDKDF (reference sequence). The ends were cut back, 0 bases at V and 2 bases at J, with 12 bases in the middle.